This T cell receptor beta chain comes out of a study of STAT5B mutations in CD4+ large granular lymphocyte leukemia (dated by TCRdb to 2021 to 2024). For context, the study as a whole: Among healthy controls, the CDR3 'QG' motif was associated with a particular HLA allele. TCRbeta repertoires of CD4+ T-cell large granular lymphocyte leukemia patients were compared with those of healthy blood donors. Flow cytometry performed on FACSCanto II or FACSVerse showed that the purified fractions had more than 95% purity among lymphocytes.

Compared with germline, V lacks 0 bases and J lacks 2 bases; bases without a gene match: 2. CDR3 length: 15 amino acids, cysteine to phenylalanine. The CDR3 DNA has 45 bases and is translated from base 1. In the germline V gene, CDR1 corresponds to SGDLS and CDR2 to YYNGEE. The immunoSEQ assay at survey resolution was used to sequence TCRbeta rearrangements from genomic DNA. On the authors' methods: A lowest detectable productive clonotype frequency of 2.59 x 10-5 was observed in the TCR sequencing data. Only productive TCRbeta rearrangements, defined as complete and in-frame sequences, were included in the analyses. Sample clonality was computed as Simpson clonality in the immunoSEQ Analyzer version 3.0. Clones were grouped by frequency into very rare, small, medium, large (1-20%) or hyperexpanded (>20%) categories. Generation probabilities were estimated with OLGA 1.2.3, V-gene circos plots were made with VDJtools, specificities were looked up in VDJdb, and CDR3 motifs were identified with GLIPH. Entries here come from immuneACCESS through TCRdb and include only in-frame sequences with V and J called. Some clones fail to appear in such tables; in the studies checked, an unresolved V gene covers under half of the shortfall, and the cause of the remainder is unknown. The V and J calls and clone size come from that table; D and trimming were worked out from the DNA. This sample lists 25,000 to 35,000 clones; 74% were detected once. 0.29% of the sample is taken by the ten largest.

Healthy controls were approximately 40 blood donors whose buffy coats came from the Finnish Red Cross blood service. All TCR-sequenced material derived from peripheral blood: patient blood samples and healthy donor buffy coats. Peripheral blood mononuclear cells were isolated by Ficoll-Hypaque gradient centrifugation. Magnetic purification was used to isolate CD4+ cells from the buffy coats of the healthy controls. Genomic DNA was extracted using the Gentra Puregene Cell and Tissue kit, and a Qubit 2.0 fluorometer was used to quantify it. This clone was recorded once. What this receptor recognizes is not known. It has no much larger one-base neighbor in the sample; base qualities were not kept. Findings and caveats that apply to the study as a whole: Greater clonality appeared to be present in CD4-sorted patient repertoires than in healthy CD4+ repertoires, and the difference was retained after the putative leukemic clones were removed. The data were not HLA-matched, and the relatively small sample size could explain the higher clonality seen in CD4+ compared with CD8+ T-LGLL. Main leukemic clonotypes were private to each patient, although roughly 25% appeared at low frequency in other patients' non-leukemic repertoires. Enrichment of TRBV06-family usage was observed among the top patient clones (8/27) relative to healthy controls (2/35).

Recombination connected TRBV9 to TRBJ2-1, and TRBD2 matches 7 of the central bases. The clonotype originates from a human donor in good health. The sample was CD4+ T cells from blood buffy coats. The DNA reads TGTGCCAGCAGCGTAGGCCTAGCGGCCTACAATGAGCAGTTCTTC. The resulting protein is CASSVGLAAYNEQFF.